The clone carrying this TCR beta chain was detected a few times. This sample stems from a study of T-cell memory formation after mild COVID-19. Germline lookup yields CDR1 SEHNR and CDR2 FQNEAQ (reference sequence). CDR3 length equals 15 residues. With 5 bases removed from V and 7 bases from J, the gap between germline ends came to 21 bases. TCRdb itself ran the 5' RACE reads through MiXCR, one entry per CDR3 protein. The sample shows approximately 400,000 distinct CDR3 sequences, roughly 18% of them seen only once. The chain combines TRBV7-9 with TRBJ2-7; tentatively, D is TRBD2 (5 bases). Input material: PBMCs or a T cell subset sorted from them (not recorded which). The sequence was obtained from a man between 18 and 35 years old who had mild COVID-19 (a few samples of this study predate the infection). Cell type and time point are not known. CDR3 sequence: CASSLSGIRSGEQYV. The CDR3 DNA reads TGTGCCAGCAGCCTGTCCGGGATCCGTAGTGGGGAGCAGTACGTC.